Here is one T cell receptor beta chain with its context. CDR3 length: 14 residues. The ends were cut back, 7 bases at V and 5 bases at J, with 17 bases in the middle. The data are from a study of identical twins. TCRdb passed the 5' RACE reads through MiXCR, listing each CDR3 protein once. The table lists approximately 890,000 distinct CDR3 sequences, approximately 13% of them singletons. These sequences were also reported in another study, on yellow fever vaccine responses in identical twins.

Input material: PBMCs. The receptor was derived from a woman aged 18-29 years in good health. This rearrangement joins TRBV12-3 or TRBV12-4 to TRBJ2-5, with D possibly matching TRBD1 (5 bases). The CDR3 region is CASTSRTLLETQYF. The CDR3, as DNA: TGTGCCAGCACCTCGCGGACACTGTTGGAGACCCAGTACTTC.